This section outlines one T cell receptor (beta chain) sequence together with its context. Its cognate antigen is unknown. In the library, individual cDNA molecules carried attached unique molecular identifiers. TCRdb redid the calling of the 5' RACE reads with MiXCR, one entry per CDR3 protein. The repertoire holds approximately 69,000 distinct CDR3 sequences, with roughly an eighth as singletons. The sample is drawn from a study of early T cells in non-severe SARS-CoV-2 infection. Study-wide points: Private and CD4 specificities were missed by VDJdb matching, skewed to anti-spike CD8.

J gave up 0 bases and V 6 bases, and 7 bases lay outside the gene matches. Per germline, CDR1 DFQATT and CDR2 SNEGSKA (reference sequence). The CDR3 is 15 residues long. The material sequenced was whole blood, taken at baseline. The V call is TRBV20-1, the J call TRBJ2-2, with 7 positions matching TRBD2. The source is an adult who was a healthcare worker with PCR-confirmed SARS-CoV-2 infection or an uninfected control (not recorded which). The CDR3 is CSARPSGANTGELFF. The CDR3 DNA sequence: TGCAGTGCCAGACCCAGCGGGGCGAACACCGGGGAGCTGTTTTTT.